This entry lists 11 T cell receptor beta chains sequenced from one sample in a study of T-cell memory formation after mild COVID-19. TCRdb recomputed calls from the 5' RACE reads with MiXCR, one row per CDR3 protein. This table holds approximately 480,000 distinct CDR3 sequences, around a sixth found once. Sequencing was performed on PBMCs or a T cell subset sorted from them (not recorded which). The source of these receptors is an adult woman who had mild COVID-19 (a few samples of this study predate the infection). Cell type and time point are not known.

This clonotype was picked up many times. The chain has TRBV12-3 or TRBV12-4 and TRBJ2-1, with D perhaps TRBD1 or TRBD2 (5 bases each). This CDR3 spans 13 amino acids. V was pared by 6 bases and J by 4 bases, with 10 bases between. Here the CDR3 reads CASRTGAYNEQFF. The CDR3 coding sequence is TGTGCCAGCAGGACCGGGGCATACAATGAGCAGTTCTTC.

CDR3 sequence reads: CASSVAGRGTADTQYF. DNA for the CDR3: TGTGCCAGCAGCGTAGCGGGACGGGGGACGGCAGATACGCAGTATTTT. This chain links TRBV9 with TRBJ2-3; D possibly corresponds to TRBD2 (6 bases). V lost 0 bases to trimming and J lost 4 bases, with 15 bases between them. Germline V gene sequence: CDR1 SGDLS, CDR2 YYNGEE. The CDR3 spans 16 residues.

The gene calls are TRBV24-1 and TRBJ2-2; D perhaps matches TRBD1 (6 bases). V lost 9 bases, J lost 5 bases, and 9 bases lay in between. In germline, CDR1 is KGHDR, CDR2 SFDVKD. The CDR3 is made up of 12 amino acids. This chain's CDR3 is CATDTGTGELFF. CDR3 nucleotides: TGTGCCACCGACACAGGGACCGGGGAGCTGTTTTTT.

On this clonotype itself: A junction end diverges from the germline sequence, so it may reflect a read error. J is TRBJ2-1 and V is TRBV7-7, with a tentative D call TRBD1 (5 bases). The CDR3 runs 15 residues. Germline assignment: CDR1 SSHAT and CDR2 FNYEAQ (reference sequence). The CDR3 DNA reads TGTGCTAGCAGCATACTTCCAGGGCCCCTTAATGAGCAGTTCTTC. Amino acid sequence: CASSILPGPLNEQFF.

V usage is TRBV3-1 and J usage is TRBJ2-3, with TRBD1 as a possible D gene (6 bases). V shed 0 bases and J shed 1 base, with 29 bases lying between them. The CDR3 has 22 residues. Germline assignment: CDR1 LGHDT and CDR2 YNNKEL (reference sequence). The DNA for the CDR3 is TGTGCCAGCAGCCAAGATTCGGGACACGCCCGCAACAGGCCAGGGGGCACAGATACGCAGTATTTT. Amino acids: CASSQDSGHARNRPGGTDTQYF.

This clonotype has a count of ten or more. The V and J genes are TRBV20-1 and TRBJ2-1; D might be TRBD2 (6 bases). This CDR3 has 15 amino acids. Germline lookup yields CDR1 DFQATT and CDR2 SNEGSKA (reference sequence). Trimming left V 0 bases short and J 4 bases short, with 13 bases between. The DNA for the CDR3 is TGCAGTGCTAGAGATCTAGCTAGCGATTACAATGAGCAGTTCTTC. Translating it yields CSARDLASDYNEQFF.

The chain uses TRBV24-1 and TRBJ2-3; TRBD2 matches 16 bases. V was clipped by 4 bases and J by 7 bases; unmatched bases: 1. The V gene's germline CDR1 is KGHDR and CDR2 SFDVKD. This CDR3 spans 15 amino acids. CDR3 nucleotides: TGTGCCACCAGTGAGGGACTAGCGGGGGGGCATACGCAGTATTTT. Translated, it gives CATSEGLAGGHTQYF.

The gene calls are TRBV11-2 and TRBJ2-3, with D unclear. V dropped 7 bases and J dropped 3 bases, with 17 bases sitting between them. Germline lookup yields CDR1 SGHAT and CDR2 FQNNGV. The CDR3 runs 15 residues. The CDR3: CASIVRAEATDTQYF. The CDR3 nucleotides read TGTGCCAGCATCGTTAGGGCAGAGGCGACAGATACGCAGTATTTT.

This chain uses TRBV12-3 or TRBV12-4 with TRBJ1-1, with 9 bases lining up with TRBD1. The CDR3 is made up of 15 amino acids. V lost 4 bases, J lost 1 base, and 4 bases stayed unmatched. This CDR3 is CASSSRTGANTEAFF. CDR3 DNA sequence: TGTGCCAGCAGTTCCAGGACAGGGGCGAACACTGAAGCTTTCTTT.

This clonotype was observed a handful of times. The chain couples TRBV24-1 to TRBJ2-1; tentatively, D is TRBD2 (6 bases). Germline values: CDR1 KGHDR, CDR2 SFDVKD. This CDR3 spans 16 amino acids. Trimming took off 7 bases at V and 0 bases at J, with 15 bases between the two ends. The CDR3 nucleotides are TGTGCCACCAGCCGGACCGGGACTCACTCCTACAATGAGCAGTTCTTC. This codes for CATSRTGTHSYNEQFF.

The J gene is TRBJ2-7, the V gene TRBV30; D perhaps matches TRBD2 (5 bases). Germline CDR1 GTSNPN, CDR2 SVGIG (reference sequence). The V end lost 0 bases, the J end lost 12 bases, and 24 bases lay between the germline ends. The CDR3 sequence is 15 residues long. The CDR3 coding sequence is TGTGCCTGGAGTGTACCTCGAGGGCCCCTCGACGGCTTGTACTTC. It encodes CAWSVPRGPLDGLYF.